This T cell receptor (beta chain) was sequenced for a study of blood T cell repertoires in COVID-19. About the study: The United States, Italy and Spain provided the acute and convalescent COVID-19 samples.

Original data processing: The assay estimated nucleated cells by amplifying reference gene primers. Assay: immunoSEQ multiplex PCR; the TCRdb copy retains only in-frame clones and omits some. The D gene and trimming were derived from the DNA, and the V and J assignments and clone size from that table. The repertoire includes over 90,000 clones, 75% to 90% of them detected once, and approximately 5.4% sits in the top ten. The V gene's germline CDR1 is SQVTM and CDR2 ANQGSEA. Trimming removed 4 bases from V and 5 bases from J, with 18 bases in between. This CDR3 has 15 residues. This TCR was sampled from a woman aged 45-65 years with COVID-19, enrolled during active disease. This chain connects TRBV29-1 to TRBJ2-4, with D hard to call. Specimen: peripheral blood. CDR3 protein: CSVVNSGQNQNIQYF. For the CDR3, the DNA is TGCAGCGTTGTAAACAGTGGGCAAAACCAAAACATTCAGTACTTC.